These 19 T cell receptor beta chains were sequenced from one sample in a study of PD-1 blockade in classical Hodgkin lymphoma (dated by TCRdb to 2019 to 2021). Libraries were prepared through the immunoSEQ multiplex PCR assay. Not all clones reach the TCRdb copy of this immuneACCESS table, which keeps in-frame sequences only. Checked studies attribute under half of the gap to unresolved V genes and leave the rest unexplained. A total of 55,000 to 80,000 clones appear in this sample, about 92% of them only once. Approximately 8.2% of the sample belongs to the ten largest clones. The label giving this sample's time point can be read as: cycle 1 day 1 (C1D1), immediately before nivolumab initiation. Every trial patient had relapsed following autologous stem cell transplantation, and prior brentuximab vedotin exposure was what differed among cohorts A, B and C. Specimen: peripheral blood mononuclear cells (PBMCs), collected at baseline. The source is a human donor with classical Hodgkin lymphoma.

This rearrangement joins TRBV19 to TRBJ1-3; D call uncertain. V lost 7 bases to trimming and J lost 0 bases, with 10 bases between them. Per the germline V gene, CDR1 is LNHDA and CDR2 is SQIVND (reference sequence). The CDR3 runs 14 residues. The CDR3, as DNA: TGTGCCAGTACCTCCACGGTCTCTGGAAACACCATATATTTT. Encoded protein: CASTSTVSGNTIYF.

The count of this clone is one. The J gene is TRBJ2-7, the V gene TRBV7-3, with 10 bases that match TRBD2. V was pared by 4 bases and J by 2 bases, with 20 bases of the junction left unmatched. This CDR3 contains 20 residues. Germline CDR1 is SGHTA and CDR2 is FQGTGA. CDR3 sequence: CASSWPSAGGPYISPYEQYF. In DNA form, the CDR3 reads TGTGCCAGCAGCTGGCCCTCAGCGGGGGGGCCTTATATTTCCCCCTACGAGCAGTACTTC. Using reference TRBV7-3 and TRBJ2-7 for the parts outside the CDR3, the full variable domain is GAGVSQTPSNKVTEKGKYVELRCDPISGHTALYWYRQSLGQGPEFLIYFQGTGAADDSGLPNDRFFAVRPEGSVSTLKIQRTERGDSAVYLCASSWPSAGGPYISPYEQYFGPGTRLTVT.

This clone was observed a few times. V gene TRBV6-5 combines with J gene TRBJ2-7, with TRBD1 as a possible D gene (6 bases). Deletions cut 2 bases from V and 6 bases from J, with 17 bases between. Germline CDR1 MNHEY, CDR2 SVGAGI. This CDR3 comprises 15 residues. The DNA for the CDR3 is TGTGCCAGCAGTTACGCGGACAGCCCTTCAGGCGAGCAGTACTTC. Translating it yields CASSYADSPSGEQYF.

Judged by abundance, this clone is medium-sized. This sequence joins TRBV6-5 and TRBJ2-1, with TRBD1 as a possible D gene (6 bases). CDR3 length: 13 residues. CDR1 MNHEY and CDR2 SVGAGI come from the germline V gene. Trimming removed 6 bases from V and 4 bases from J, with 10 bases in between. The CDR3 nucleotides are TGTGCCAGCAGCCAAGACAGGTACAATGAGCAGTTCTTC. It is translated as CASSQDRYNEQFF.

The V gene is TRBV7-6, the J gene TRBJ2-1, with 8 bases matching TRBD1. J was trimmed by 7 bases and V by 0 bases; bases with no gene match: 26. This CDR3 has 22 residues. The V gene's germline CDR1 is SGHVS and CDR2 FNYEAQ. CDR3 coding DNA: TGTGCCAGCAGCTTAGCCCGGTCCGCCGCCAGGGACAGGATGGGATTTGGGAATGAGCAGTTCTTC. Residues: CASSLARSAARDRMGFGNEQFF.

The rearrangement links TRBV7-9 to TRBJ2-1; D remains unclear. The CDR3 has 13 residues. From germline, CDR1 is SEHNR and CDR2 FQNEAQ (reference sequence). V dropped 1 base and J dropped 7 bases, with 8 bases sitting between them. Written as DNA, the CDR3 is TGTGCCAGCAGCTTAGAGATGGGGAATGAGCAGTTCTTC. Amino acid sequence: CASSLEMGNEQFF. Full variable domain (missing parts from reference TRBV7-9 and TRBJ2-1): DTGVSQNPRHKITKRGQNVTFRCDPISEHNRLYWYRQTLGQGPEFLTYFQNEAQLEKSRLLSDRFSAERPKGSFSTLEIQRTEQGDSAMYLCASSLEMGNEQFFGPGTRLTVL.

The chain is built from TRBV19 and TRBJ1-1; a weak D match, TRBD1 (5 bases). Looked up from germline, CDR1 is LNHDA and CDR2 is SQIVND (reference sequence). The V gene lost 3 bases and the J gene lost 1 base, with 15 bases spanning the gap. The CDR3 is 16 residues long. CDR3 in amino acids: CASSIRGPTKNTEAFF. For the CDR3, the DNA is TGTGCCAGTAGTATTCGGGGACCGACGAAGAACACTGAAGCTTTCTTT.

The rearrangement joins TRBV11-1 to TRBJ2-7, with D tentatively TRBD2 (6 bases). CDR1 SGHAT and CDR2 FQDESV come from the germline V gene (reference sequence). The V end was cut by 5 bases, the J end by 9 bases, with 14 bases between. The CDR3 is made up of 12 amino acids. The CDR3 region is CASSLRRDGQYF. Written as DNA, the CDR3 is TGTGCCAGCAGCCTTCGGCGGGACGGGCAGTACTTC.

CDR3 bases: TGTGCCAGCAGCTTAATATTTCTGGCGGGAGGGAACTACAATGAGCAGTTCTTC. The encoded protein is CASSLIFLAGGNYNEQFF. V is TRBV7-2 and J is TRBJ2-1; 9 nucleotides align to TRBD2. V dropped 2 bases and J dropped 3; count of bases not matched to a gene: 11. The CDR3 runs to 18 residues. The germline gives CDR1 SGHTA, CDR2 FQGNSA.

This chain joins TRBV28 and TRBJ2-1; TRBD2 matches 13 bases. Germline V gene lookup returns CDR1 MDHEN and CDR2 SYDVKM. The V segment lost 10 bases and the J segment 8 bases; nucleotides outside the gene matches: 11. The CDR3 totals 15 residues. CDR3 protein: CATAGLAGPPDEQFF. The CDR3, as DNA: TGTGCCACCGCGGGACTAGCGGGACCACCGGATGAGCAGTTCTTC.

The V gene is TRBV7-3, the J gene TRBJ2-1, with D perhaps being TRBD1 or TRBD2 (8 bases each). Trimming took off 7 bases at V and 2 bases at J, with 18 bases between the two ends. The CDR3 runs to 16 residues. Germline loops: CDR1 SGHTA, CDR2 FQGTGA. CDR3 nucleotide sequence: TGTGCCAGCACCCAGGGGGCGGGAGGCCCCTACAATGAGCAGTTCTTC. This encodes CASTQGAGGPYNEQFF.

This clone showed up just a few times. The chain carries TRBV4-2 and TRBJ2-1, with 8 bases aligning to TRBD2. The germline CDR1 and CDR2 sequences are LGHNA and YNFKEQ. V trimming: 2 bases; J trimming: 5 bases; junction bases outside the gene matches: 8. CDR3 length: 16 amino acids. Here the CDR3 DNA reads TGTGCCAGCAGCCAAACGTCAGCGGGGGTGGACAATGAGCAGTTCTTC. The encoded protein is CASSQTSAGVDNEQFF.

The V gene is TRBV7-7, the J gene TRBJ1-1; no clear D gene. CDR1 and CDR2 (germline): SSHAT, FNYEAQ (reference sequence). Trimming removed 0 bases at V and 6 bases at J, with 8 bases between. This CDR3 comprises 13 residues. The CDR3 nucleotides are TGTGCCAGCAGCTTAGCGCCGGGGTCTGAAGCTTTCTTT. It is translated as CASSLAPGSEAFF.

The chain carries TRBV11-2 and TRBJ2-3, with no clear D. V lost 1 base and J lost 6, with 5 bases in between. The germline V gene has CDR1 SGHAT and CDR2 FQNNGV. The CDR3 runs to 12 residues. The CDR3 spells CASSLGPDTQYF. Written as DNA, the CDR3 is TGTGCCAGCAGCTTAGGTCCCGATACGCAGTATTTT.

The chain employs TRBV30 and TRBJ2-7; 11 bases line up with TRBD1. CDR3 size: 15 residues. Germline V gives CDR1 GTSNPN, CDR2 SVGIG (reference sequence). The V gene end was trimmed by 0 bases and the J gene end by 4 bases; junction bases not matched to a gene: 5. The DNA for the CDR3 is TGTGCCTGGAGTGTCTCCGGGACAGGGGGGTACGAGCAGTACTTC. It encodes CAWSVSGTGGYEQYF.

The V and J genes are TRBV5-3 and TRBJ1-3, with TRBD1 matching over 11 bases. TRBV5-3 is identified as an open reading frame with a role that is uncertain. This CDR3 has 16 residues. Unmatched junction bases numbered 3, after V lost 4 bases and J lost 0 bases. The CDR3 nucleotides are TGTGCCAGAAGCGCCGGACAGGGGGCCTCTGGAAACACCATATATTTT. This gives the protein CARSAGQGASGNTIYF.

In its sample, this clone was seen once. V and J are TRBV18 and TRBJ1-2; 11 nucleotides agree with TRBD1. Germline CDR1 KGHSH, CDR2 LQKENI. This CDR3 has 18 amino acids. V was clipped by 2 bases and J by 2 bases; unmatched bases: 10. CDR3 sequence (DNA): TGTGCCAGCTCACCATCTCCGGGGACAGGGGGATCAAACTATGGCTACACCTTC. Amino acid sequence: CASSPSPGTGGSNYGYTF.

With regard to this clone: The junction departs from germline at one end; a sequencing error may be responsible. The rearrangement links TRBV7-9 to TRBJ2-5, with 9 bases fitting TRBD2. The CDR3 length is 13 residues. Germline loops: CDR1 SEHNR, CDR2 FQNEAQ (reference sequence). CDR3 DNA: TGTGCCAGCAGCTTCGGCGCTAGCGGGGAGCATGACTTC. Amino acid sequence: CASSFGASGEHDF.

The V call is TRBV5-4, the J call TRBJ2-2; 11 nucleotides align to TRBD2. Germline V gives CDR1 SGHNT, CDR2 YYREEE (reference sequence). V was pared by 4 bases and J by 3 bases, with 8 bases of the junction left unmatched. There are 17 residues in the CDR3. For the CDR3, the DNA is TGTGCCAGCAGCCTGCCTAGCGGGGGGCGCGACACCGGGGAGCTGTTTTTT. It translates to CASSLPSGGRDTGELFF.